The 5 T cell receptor beta chains below come from one sample, sequenced in a study of graft-versus-host responses after intestinal transplantation (dated by TCRdb to the early 2020s). Their cognate antigens are unknown. Receptors were amplified or captured by the immunoSEQ multiplex PCR assay. Held by TCRdb, this immuneACCESS table contains in-frame sequences only and omits some clones. Under half of the omission traces to an unresolved V gene where checked; the cause of the rest is unknown. The sample profile shows 80,000 to 100,000 clones; about nine tenths of them were found once. Over 0.15% of the sample belongs to the ten largest clones. The time point tag for this specimen amounts to: cells obtained before transplantation from donor or recipient. The starting material was unstimulated CD4+ T cells sorted from spleen or lymph node cells, obtained before transplant. All receptors derive from a human donor who was the organ donor for an intestinal transplant.

The chain employs TRBV18 and TRBJ2-5, with D perhaps matching TRBD2 (6 bases). Trimming took off 3 bases at V and 2 bases at J, with 10 bases between the two ends. Germline V gene sequence: CDR1 KGHSH, CDR2 LQKENI. The CDR3 has 14 residues. The DNA of the CDR3 is TGTGCCAGCTCACCTAGCGGATTACAAGAGACCCAGTACTTC. Translated: CASSPSGLQETQYF.

The V and J genes are TRBV5-5 and TRBJ2-3; 8 bases line up with TRBD1. There are 14 residues in the CDR3. Unmatched junction bases numbered 5, after V lost 4 bases and J lost 4 bases. From germline, CDR1 is SGHKS and CDR2 YYEKEE (reference sequence). CDR3: CASSHDRGPDTQYF. Here the CDR3 DNA reads TGTGCCAGCAGCCACGACAGGGGTCCAGATACGCAGTATTTT.

V and J are TRBV27 and TRBJ2-5, with a tentative D call TRBD2 (6 bases). Matching the DNA end better, TRBJ2-7 makes the J call doubtful. The CDR3 spans 16 residues. The V gene's germline CDR1 is MNHEY and CDR2 SMNVEV (reference sequence). CDR3 coding DNA: TGTGCCAGCAGTTTATTTGGTGTCGGGAGCTCCTACGAGCAGTACTTC. The encoded protein is CASSLFGVGSSYEQYF.

This chain uses TRBV6-6 with TRBJ2-7; TRBD1 might be the D (6 bases). Trimming cost V 8 bases and J 4 bases, with 15 bases left between them. This CDR3 is 13 amino acids long. Germline V lookup: CDR1 MNHNY, CDR2 SVGAGI (reference sequence). CDR3 nucleotides: TGTGCCAGCCCCAAAGGACAGCAGTACGAGCAGTACTTC. This encodes CASPKGQQYEQYF.

The chain joins TRBV7-9 to TRBJ2-6; D is unresolved. Germline V CDR1 and CDR2: SEHNR, FQNEAQ (reference sequence). Trimming cost V 3 bases and J 9 bases, with 6 bases left between them. This CDR3 contains 12 residues. The CDR3 bases are TGTGCCAGCAGCTTCACTGGCAACGTCCTGACTTTC. Translating gives CASSFTGNVLTF.